The 32 T cell receptor beta chains below all came from one sample that was sequenced in a study of T cell changes during pregnancy in multiple sclerosis. Here immunoSEQ multiplex PCR was the method, and the copy in TCRdb shows in-frame clones only, minus some. The sample has about 83,000 clones, over 80% seen once; the top ten hold approximately 3.3%. The sequenced sample was PBMCs, obtained in the first trimester of pregnancy. The receptors here all came from a female donor in good health, serving as a control in a pregnancy study. Some clones in this sample may be carry-over from other donors' samples.

The gene calls are TRBV27 and TRBJ1-6; 10 nucleotides align to TRBD1. With 5 bases clipped from V and 9 bases from J, the junction kept 7 bases outside the gene matches. The CDR3 length is 15 residues. CDR1 is MNHEY and CDR2 is SMNVEV in the germline V gene (reference sequence). DNA for the CDR3: TGTGCCAGCAGTCTACGACAGGGGGCTGGTTCACCCCTCCACTTT. It specifies CASSLRQGAGSPLHF.

The J gene is TRBJ2-3, the V gene TRBV6-1, with 9 bases lining up with TRBD1. The germline V gene has CDR1 MNHNS and CDR2 SASEGT. The J segment lost 0 bases and the V segment lost 3 bases, leaving 4 bases of the junction unmatched. CDR3 length equals 16 residues. DNA of the CDR3: TGTGCCAGCAGTGATAGACAGGGGGGGAGCACAGATACGCAGTATTTT. It yields the protein CASSDRQGGSTDTQYF.

This rearrangement joins TRBV2 to TRBJ2-1, with 8 bases identical to TRBD1. Trimming took 2 bases from V and 6 from J; bases not matched to a gene: 6. This CDR3 is 15 amino acids long. CDR1 is SNHLY, CDR2 FYNNEI, per germline. The CDR3 loop reads CASSEYADRGNEQFF. The DNA for the CDR3 is TGTGCCAGCAGTGAATATGCCGACAGGGGCAATGAGCAGTTCTTC.

The chain links TRBV28 to TRBJ2-7; weak D call: TRBD1 (5 bases). The CDR3 spans 13 residues. Per germline, CDR1 MDHEN and CDR2 SYDVKM. Trimming cost V 4 bases and J 7 bases, with 14 bases left between them. The DNA for the CDR3 is TGTGCCAGCAGTTCAGGGCCACTGAGGGAGCAGTACTTC. The encoded protein is CASSSGPLREQYF.

The rearrangement joins TRBV29-1 to TRBJ1-2, with TRBD1 identical over 7 bases. Germline V gene lookup returns CDR1 SQVTM and CDR2 ANQGSEA. The CDR3 extends over 12 amino acids. The J segment lost 5 bases and the V segment lost 6 bases, leaving 6 bases of the junction unmatched. Here the CDR3 DNA reads TGCAGCGTCGGGTACAGGGGTTATGGCTACACCTTC. It specifies CSVGYRGYGYTF.

This clone was recorded only once. The rearrangement uses TRBV7-2 and TRBJ2-7, with 12 bases that match TRBD2. The CDR3 sequence is 16 residues long. CDR1 and CDR2 (germline): SGHTA, FQGNSA. V dropped 6 bases and J dropped 7; count of bases not matched to a gene: 13. The CDR3 region has the DNA TGTGCCAGCAGTCCACATCGACTAGCGGGAGATTGGGAGCAGTACTTC. Encoded protein: CASSPHRLAGDWEQYF.

The chain links TRBV10-2 to TRBJ2-2, with D possibly matching TRBD2 (5 bases). CDR3 length equals 16 residues. Germline V gives CDR1 WSHSY, CDR2 SAAADI. V was clipped by 3 bases and J by 3 bases, with 14 bases between them. Here the CDR3 reads CASSDPFEGYTGELFF. In DNA form, the CDR3 reads TGCGCCAGCAGTGATCCCTTTGAGGGTTACACCGGGGAGCTGTTTTTT.

The gene calls are TRBV6-6 and TRBJ2-4; 7 bases agree with TRBD2. This CDR3 has 15 amino acids. Trimming cost V 10 bases and J 8 bases; bases outside gene matches: 17. The germline V gene has CDR1 MNHNY and CDR2 SVGAGI (reference sequence). Written as DNA, the CDR3 is TGTGCCATCCGTGGGGCTAGCGGCCCTGGGGACATTCAGTACTTC. Amino acid sequence: CAIRGASGPGDIQYF.

The gene calls are TRBV6-5 and TRBJ2-7; TRBD1 aligns across 8 bases. The CDR3 loop spans 15 amino acids. Germline lookup yields CDR1 MNHEY and CDR2 SVGAGI. V dropped 0 bases and J dropped 4; count of bases not matched to a gene: 5. CDR3 loop: CASSYSKRTGYEQYF. CDR3 coding DNA: TGTGCCAGCAGTTACTCGAAACGGACAGGGTACGAGCAGTACTTC.

This chain links TRBV28 with TRBJ2-2, with 8 nucleotides matching TRBD2. This CDR3 is built from 17 residues. Germline V gene lookup returns CDR1 MDHEN and CDR2 SYDVKM. The ends lost 2 bases at V and 7 bases at J; junction bases unmatched: 12. As DNA, the CDR3 is TGTGCCAGCAGTTTAGGAGCGGGAGTAGGTAATGGCGGGGAGCTGTTTTTT. Protein sequence: CASSLGAGVGNGGELFF. The full variable domain, with the rest looked up from reference TRBV28 and TRBJ2-2, is DVKVTQSSRYLVKRTGEKVFLECVQDMDHENMFWYRQDPGLGLRLIYFSYDVKMKEKGDIPEGYSVSREKKERFSLILESASTNQTSMYLCASSLGAGVGNGGELFFGEGSRLTVL.

The rearrangement joins TRBV28 to TRBJ2-6, with 7 positions matching TRBD1. The CDR3 sequence is 16 residues long. Looked up from germline, CDR1 is MDHEN and CDR2 is SYDVKM. The J segment lost 0 bases and the V segment lost 6 bases, leaving 5 bases of the junction unmatched. The CDR3 sequence: CASSGQALSGANVLTF. For the CDR3, the DNA is TGTGCCAGCAGCGGACAGGCTCTCTCTGGGGCCAACGTCCTGACTTTC. Supplemented by reference TRBV28 and TRBJ2-6, the full variable domain reads DVKVTQSSRYLVKRTGEKVFLECVQDMDHENMFWYRQDPGLGLRLIYFSYDVKMKEKGDIPEGYSVSREKKERFSLILESASTNQTSMYLCASSGQALSGANVLTFGAGSRLTVL.

This sequence joins TRBV7-2 and TRBJ2-5; D gene ambiguous. Germline loops: CDR1 SGHTA, CDR2 FQGNSA. V was pared by 5 bases and J by 2 bases, with 18 bases between. This CDR3 spans 16 amino acids. CDR3 region: CASSPSPPWRQETQYF. The CDR3 DNA reads TGTGCCAGCAGCCCCTCCCCCCCGTGGAGACAAGAGACCCAGTACTTC.

This chain uses TRBV4-1 with TRBJ2-3; D remains ambiguous. Trimming removed 1 base from V and 2 bases from J, with 7 bases in between. In germline, CDR1 is MGHRA, CDR2 YSYEKL. The CDR3 loop spans 14 amino acids. The chain's CDR3 is CASSQVTTTDTQYF. CDR3 nucleotide sequence: TGCGCCAGCAGCCAAGTCACAACCACAGATACGCAGTATTTT.

The chain employs TRBV25-1 and TRBJ2-7; 7 bases are shared with TRBD1. Looked up from germline, CDR1 is MGHDK and CDR2 is SYGVNS. The CDR3 covers 12 residues. V shed 0 bases and J 12 bases; nucleotides not matched to a gene: 5. The CDR3 reads CASSEYRGRRYF. Here the CDR3 DNA reads TGTGCCAGCAGTGAATATAGGGGGCGGAGGTACTTC.

The rearrangement joins TRBV5-6 to TRBJ2-7; 7 bases match TRBD1. The J segment lost 3 bases and the V segment lost 4 bases, leaving 13 bases of the junction unmatched. The CDR3 is made up of 16 amino acids. CDR1 and CDR2 (germline): SGHDT, YYEEEE. The CDR3 spells CASSPGGDLLGYEQYF. The DNA for the CDR3 is TGTGCCAGCAGCCCAGGGGGAGACCTCTTGGGCTACGAGCAGTACTTC.

The chain employs TRBV5-6 and TRBJ1-1; a weak D match, TRBD1 (5 bases). V shed 0 bases and J shed 1 base, with 10 bases lying between them. CDR3 size: 15 residues. CDR1 and CDR2 from the germline V gene are SGHDT and YYEEEE. The CDR3, as DNA: TGTGCCAGCAGCTTGGGGGCGCAGGGGAACACTGAAGCTTTCTTT. Its translation is CASSLGAQGNTEAFF. Full variable domain (rest looked up from reference TRBV5-6 and TRBJ1-1): DAGVTQSPTHLIKTRGQQVTLRCSPKSGHDTVSWYQQALGQGPQFIFQYYEEEERQRGNFPDRFSGHQFPNYSSELNVNALLLGDSALYLCASSLGAQGNTEAFFGQGTRLTVV.

This chain uses TRBV4-1 with TRBJ2-1; D is uncertain. Germline assignment: CDR1 MGHRA and CDR2 YSYEKL. The V gene lost 0 bases and the J gene lost 5 bases, with 8 bases spanning the gap. This CDR3 spans 14 amino acids. The CDR3 sequence: CASSQDGSDNEQFF. The CDR3 DNA sequence: TGCGCCAGCAGCCAAGATGGCAGCGACAATGAGCAGTTCTTC.

This clone was observed a handful of times. The genes are TRBV18 and TRBJ2-7; D might be TRBD1 (6 bases). V lost 6 bases and J lost 0, with 15 bases in between. The CDR3 covers 15 residues. From germline, CDR1 is KGHSH and CDR2 LQKENI. CDR3 residues: CASSSQGLSSYEQYF. CDR3 nucleotides: TGTGCCAGCTCCAGCCAGGGGCTTAGCTCCTACGAGCAGTACTTC.

This chain uses TRBV7-9 with TRBJ2-1; 10 bases map to TRBD2. The CDR3 has 18 amino acids. Germline V CDR1 and CDR2: SEHNR, FQNEAQ (reference sequence). V shed 5 bases, J shed 0 bases, and the junction held 10 bases outside the gene matches. CDR3 DNA sequence: TGTGCCAGCAGCGTAACGCTAGCGGGGGAGTTCTCCTACAATGAGCAGTTCTTC. It specifies CASSVTLAGEFSYNEQFF. The full variable domain, rest sourced from reference TRBV7-9 and TRBJ2-1, is DTGVSQNPRHKITKRGQNVTFRCDPISEHNRLYWYRQTLGQGPEFLTYFQNEAQLEKSRLLSDRFSAERPKGSFSTLEIQRTEQGDSAMYLCASSVTLAGEFSYNEQFFGPGTRLTVL.

The CDR3 is CASSRTVDQPQHF. Written as DNA, the CDR3 is TGTGCCAGCAGTCGGACAGTTGATCAGCCCCAGCATTTT. The chain employs TRBV28 and TRBJ1-5, with a possible D match to TRBD1 (6 bases). Between the trimmed V and J ends, which lost 5 bases and 5 bases, there was a span of 10 bases. Germline V gene lookup returns CDR1 MDHEN and CDR2 SYDVKM. The CDR3 covers 13 residues.

This chain connects TRBV7-2 to TRBJ2-1; 12 nucleotides align to TRBD2. Germline values: CDR1 SGHTA, CDR2 FQGNSA. The CDR3 runs 16 residues. J was trimmed by 9 bases and V by 5 bases; bases with no gene match: 11. The CDR3 is CASSRGGTSGPGEQFF. The CDR3 bases are TGTGCCAGCAGCCGAGGAGGGACTAGCGGGCCTGGTGAGCAGTTCTTC.

The rearrangement uses TRBV15 and TRBJ2-5; 8 bases line up with TRBD1. The germline gives CDR1 LNHNV, CDR2 YYDKDF (reference sequence). The junction had 10 bases not matched to a gene; V was cut back by 3 bases and J by 4 bases. The CDR3 runs to 16 residues. The CDR3 DNA reads as TGTGCCACCAGCAGGGAGGACAGGGTCGGGCGAGAGACCCAGTACTTC. Its protein product is CATSREDRVGRETQYF.

The chain is built from TRBV7-2 and TRBJ2-1; possible D gene TRBD1, 5 bases. Germline V lookup: CDR1 SGHTA, CDR2 FQGNSA. The length of the CDR3 is 16 residues. The ends were cut back, 6 bases at V and 3 bases at J, with 18 bases in the middle. The CDR3 DNA is TGTGCCAGCAGGCTTCTTAGGGGTCCGAACTACAATGAGCAGTTCTTC. Its translation is CASRLLRGPNYNEQFF.

This chain links TRBV30 with TRBJ2-3; tentative D call: TRBD1 (6 bases). V shed 3 bases and J shed 0 bases, with 13 bases lying between them. CDR1 is GTSNPN and CDR2 is SVGIG in the germline V gene (reference sequence). This CDR3 comprises 15 residues. Here the CDR3 reads CAWSGTRTSTDTQYF. CDR3 sequence (DNA): TGTGCCTGGAGCGGGACACGGACTAGCACAGATACGCAGTATTTT.

The CDR3 region is CAISENRVGTNEKLFF. In DNA form, the CDR3 reads TGTGCCATCAGTGAGAACAGGGTGGGGACTAATGAAAAACTGTTTTTT. V gene TRBV10-3 combines with J gene TRBJ1-4; D may be TRBD1 (6 bases). The CDR3 contains 16 residues. Trimming took off 2 bases at V and 2 bases at J, with 12 bases between the two ends. Germline CDR1 and CDR2: ENHRY and SYGVKD.

The gene calls are TRBV29-1 and TRBJ2-7, with D possibly being TRBD2 (6 bases). Germline CDR1 reads SQVTM; CDR2 reads ANQGSEA. V lost 6 bases, J lost 7 bases, and 25 bases lay in between. This CDR3 has 15 residues. CDR3 DNA sequence: TGCAGCGTGGGAGGTTCTGGCGGACGGCAGGAGGAGCAGTACTTC. Its protein product is CSVGGSGGRQEEQYF.

CDR3 sequence reads: CASSPRDFSSGNTIYF. Here the CDR3 DNA reads TGTGCCAGCAGCCCCAGGGACTTTAGCTCTGGAAACACCATATATTTT. The rearrangement joins TRBV28 to TRBJ1-3, with D possibly matching TRBD1 (5 bases). Per germline, CDR1 MDHEN and CDR2 SYDVKM. The CDR3 length is 16 residues. V dropped 6 bases and J dropped 0 bases, with 15 bases sitting between them.

CDR3 bases: TGTGCCAGCAGCGGACAGGGGGCCTACAATGAGCAGTTCTTC. It encodes CASSGQGAYNEQFF. J is TRBJ2-1 and V is TRBV11-2; 10 nucleotides match TRBD1. This CDR3 contains 14 residues. V was clipped by 5 bases and J by 2 bases; unmatched bases: 0. The V gene's germline CDR1 is SGHAT and CDR2 FQNNGV. Based on the CDR3 plus reference TRBV11-2 and TRBJ2-1, the full variable domain is EAGVAQSPRYKIIEKRQSVAFWCNPISGHATLYWYQQILGQGPKLLIQFQNNGVVDDSQLPKDRFSAERLKGVDSTLKIQPAKLEDSAVYLCASSGQGAYNEQFFGPGTRLTVL.

V usage is TRBV6-1 and J usage is TRBJ2-7; the match to TRBD2 covers 11 bases. The germline gives CDR1 MNHNS, CDR2 SASEGT. The CDR3 is 15 residues long. J gave up 2 bases and V 3 bases, and 3 bases lay outside the gene matches. CDR3 in amino acids: CASSEVSGGAYEQYF. DNA of the CDR3: TGTGCCAGCAGTGAGGTTAGCGGGGGGGCCTACGAGCAGTACTTC.

The chain carries TRBV5-6 and TRBJ2-1, with TRBD2 matching over 11 bases. Unmatched junction bases numbered 2, after V lost 0 bases and J lost 0 bases. This CDR3 is 17 amino acids long. From germline, CDR1 is SGHDT and CDR2 YYEEEE. The CDR3 loop reads CASSLEGLAASYNEQFF. The CDR3 DNA sequence: TGTGCCAGCAGCTTGGAGGGACTAGCGGCCTCCTACAATGAGCAGTTCTTC.

The rearrangement uses TRBV4-1 and TRBJ1-2; 10 nucleotides agree with TRBD1. The V and J ends lost 2 bases and 4 bases, in that order; junction bases with no gene match: 7. Germline V gene lookup returns CDR1 MGHRA and CDR2 YSYEKL. The CDR3 covers 16 residues. Written as DNA, the CDR3 is TGCGCCAGCAGCCAACCTGACAGGGGGCGGGCCTATGGCTACACCTTC. Translation gives CASSQPDRGRAYGYTF.

V is TRBV19 and J is TRBJ2-7, with 9 bases lining up with TRBD2. The germline V gene encodes CDR1 LNHDA and CDR2 SQIVND (reference sequence). CDR3 length: 14 residues. Trimming at V came to 1 base and at J to 5 bases, leaving 3 bases not matched to a gene. The CDR3: CASSIVSGSDEQYF. In DNA, the CDR3 is TGTGCCAGTAGTATAGTTAGCGGGAGTGACGAGCAGTACTTC.